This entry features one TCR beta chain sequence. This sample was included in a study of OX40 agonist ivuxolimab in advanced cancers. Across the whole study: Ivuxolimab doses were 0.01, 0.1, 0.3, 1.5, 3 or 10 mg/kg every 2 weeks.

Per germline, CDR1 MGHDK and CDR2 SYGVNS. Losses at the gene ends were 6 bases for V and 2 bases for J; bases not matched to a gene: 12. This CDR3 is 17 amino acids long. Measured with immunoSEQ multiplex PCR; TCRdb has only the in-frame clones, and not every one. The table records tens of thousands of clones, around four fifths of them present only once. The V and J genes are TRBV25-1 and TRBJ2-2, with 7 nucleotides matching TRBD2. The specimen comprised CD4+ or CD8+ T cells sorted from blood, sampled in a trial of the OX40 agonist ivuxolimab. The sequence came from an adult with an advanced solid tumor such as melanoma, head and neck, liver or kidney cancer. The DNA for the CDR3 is TGTGCCAGCAGCGGGAGGCGAAACTACGTTAACACCGGGGAGCTGTTTTTT. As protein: CASSGRRNYVNTGELFF.